The 18 T cell receptor beta chains below were found in one sample sequenced in a study of T-cell memory formation after mild COVID-19. TCRdb used MiXCR to reprocess the 5' RACE reads, holding one entry per CDR3 protein. Here the sample spans 50,000 to 60,000 distinct CDR3 sequences, around a quarter being singletons. The sequenced sample was PBMCs or a T cell subset sorted from them (not recorded which). These receptors were collected from a man aged 18 to 30 who had mild COVID-19 (a few samples of this study predate the infection). Cell type and time point are not known.

This clonotype was counted between two and nine times. The chain carries TRBV7-2 and TRBJ2-5; 9 nucleotides match TRBD2. Germline V gene sequence: CDR1 SGHTA, CDR2 FQGNSA. The CDR3 covers 17 residues. V lost 1 base, J lost 5 bases, and 11 bases stayed unmatched. The CDR3 nucleotides read TGTGCCAGCAGCTTAGGAGTCGAGCTAGCGGGGCGGGAGACCCAGTACTTC. Translating it yields CASSLGVELAGRETQYF.

The gene calls are TRBV6-2 or TRBV6-3 and TRBJ1-3; tentative D call: TRBD1 (5 bases). There are 17 residues in the CDR3. With 4 bases removed from V and 0 bases from J, the gap between germline ends came to 16 bases. Germline V lookup: CDR1 MNHEY, CDR2 SVGEGT. The CDR3 bases are TGTGCCAGCAGTTCGCCACCAGGGTCCTCCTCTGGAAACACCATATATTTT. As protein: CASSSPPGSSSGNTIYF.

This clonotype was picked up a small number of times. The V gene is TRBV5-1, the J gene TRBJ2-7; possibly TRBD1 for D (6 bases). Germline values: CDR1 SGHRS, CDR2 YFSETQ. The V gene lost 0 bases and the J gene lost 7 bases, with 17 bases spanning the gap. The CDR3 contains 15 residues. As DNA, the CDR3 is TGCGCCAGCAGCTTGGATGGGGGCCTCGCGCGGGAGCAGTACTTC. The encoded protein is CASSLDGGLAREQYF.

This clonotype came up a few times. The rearrangement uses TRBV25-1 and TRBJ2-1, with 10 bases that match TRBD2. Germline-derived CDR1 and CDR2 are MGHDK and SYGVNS. This CDR3 comprises 13 residues. Trimming at V came to 6 bases and at J to 9 bases, leaving 5 bases not matched to a gene. The CDR3 sequence: CASSGAGGGEQFF. The CDR3 DNA sequence: TGTGCCAGCAGCGGAGCGGGGGGGGGTGAGCAGTTCTTC.

The chain combines TRBV4-1 with TRBJ2-7; D is ambiguous. The germline V gene has CDR1 MGHRA and CDR2 YSYEKL. The CDR3 contains 13 residues. Trimming removed 0 bases at V and 7 bases at J, with 10 bases between. CDR3 sequence reads: CASSQDPGSEQYV. The CDR3, as DNA: TGCGCCAGCAGCCAAGACCCGGGCTCGGAGCAGTACGTC.

V usage is TRBV7-3 and J usage is TRBJ2-3; 7 bases map to TRBD2. V gave up 9 bases and J gave up 1 base; unmatched junction bases: 7. This CDR3 contains 14 residues. From germline, CDR1 is SGHTA and CDR2 FQGTGA. CDR3 in amino acids: CASSPAGGTDTQYF. Written as DNA, the CDR3 is TGTGCCAGTTCGCCCGCGGGGGGCACAGATACGCAGTATTTT.

The rearrangement uses TRBV15 and TRBJ2-2; D is undetermined. The CDR3 has 16 amino acids. Trimming pared 2 bases from V and 6 bases from J, leaving 16 bases between. CDR1 and CDR2 (germline): LNHNV, YYDKDF (reference sequence). In nucleotides, the CDR3 is TGTGCCACCAGCAGACCAATGATCACCCGGGCCGGGGAGCTGTTTTTT. Translation: CATSRPMITRAGELFF. The full variable domain, in which reference TRBV15 and TRBJ2-2 provide the parts outside the CDR3, is DAMVIQNPRYQVTQFGKPVTLSCSQTLNHNVMYWYQQKSSQAPKLLFHYYDKDFNNEADTPDNFQSRRPNTSFCFLDIRSPGLGDTAMYLCATSRPMITRAGELFFGEGSRLTVL.

The chain couples TRBV29-1 to TRBJ2-5; D remains unclear. The CDR3 sequence is 12 residues long. Deletions cut 5 bases from V and 2 bases from J, with 9 bases between. From germline, CDR1 is SQVTM and CDR2 ANQGSEA. The DNA of the CDR3 is TGCAGCGTTCGAAGCTTACAAGAGACCCAGTACTTC. It specifies CSVRSLQETQYF. Complete variable domain (other parts from reference TRBV29-1 and TRBJ2-5): SAVISQKPSRDICQRGTSLTIQCQVDSQVTMMFWYRQQPGQSLTLIATANQGSEATYESGFVIDKFPISRPNLTFSTLTVSNMSPEDSSIYLCSVRSLQETQYFGPGTRLLVL.

This clonotype was seen more than once but under ten times. The chain employs TRBV27 and TRBJ1-2, with 10 bases fitting TRBD1. Trimming at V came to 5 bases and at J to 7 bases, leaving 7 bases not matched to a gene. The CDR3 covers 14 residues. Germline CDR1 and CDR2: MNHEY and SMNVEV (reference sequence). CDR3 protein: CASSTHGTGVGYTF. The CDR3 DNA sequence: TGTGCCAGCAGTACACACGGGACAGGGGTTGGCTACACCTTC.

This sequence joins TRBV7-9 and TRBJ2-3, with D perhaps TRBD2 (6 bases). Germline-derived CDR1 and CDR2 are SEHNR and FQNEAQ (reference sequence). Trimming cost V 8 bases and J 4 bases, with 22 bases left between them. The CDR3 length is 16 residues. In DNA, the CDR3 is TGTGCCAGCGAGCCTCGGCGGGGTGGAAGTGCAGATACGCAGTATTTT. Translation gives CASEPRRGGSADTQYF.

V usage is TRBV9 and J usage is TRBJ2-2, with D unclear. Per the germline V gene, CDR1 is SGDLS and CDR2 is YYNGEE. Trimming shortened V by 0 bases and J by 1 base, and 1 base separated the two germline ends. The CDR3 runs to 13 residues. The CDR3 protein is CASSVENTGELFF. The CDR3 bases are TGTGCCAGCAGCGTAGAGAACACCGGGGAGCTGTTTTTT.

The chain recombines TRBV12-3 or TRBV12-4 with TRBJ2-2, with TRBD1 identical over 9 bases. Trimming at V came to 7 bases and at J to 7 bases, leaving 4 bases not matched to a gene. The CDR3 covers 13 residues. CDR3 protein: CASKTGGFGELFF. The CDR3 region has the DNA TGTGCCAGCAAGACAGGGGGGTTCGGGGAGCTGTTTTTT.

This clonotype was picked up a small number of times. The V call is TRBV15, the J call TRBJ2-2; TRBD1 aligns across 7 bases. The trim removed 7 bases at V and 5 bases at J, leaving 13 bases unmatched. Germline V gene data show CDR1 as LNHNV and CDR2 as YYDKDF (reference sequence). The CDR3 has 16 amino acids. The CDR3, as DNA: TGTGCCACCACCCTAATAGAGACAGGGATTACCGGGGAGCTGTTTTTT. It is translated as CATTLIETGITGELFF.

The chain carries TRBV2 and TRBJ2-7; 11 bases agree with TRBD1. The CDR3 has 14 residues. Germline CDR1 is SNHLY and CDR2 is FYNNEI. Unmatched junction bases numbered 2, after V lost 5 bases and J lost 2 bases. The CDR3 DNA is TGTGCCAGCAGTTGGGACAGGGGGACCTACGAGCAGTACTTC. Encoded protein: CASSWDRGTYEQYF.

V and J are TRBV18 and TRBJ2-5, with 8 bases fitting TRBD1. This CDR3 region has 17 residues. V lost 3 bases and J lost 2; bases outside the gene matches: 11. CDR1 is KGHSH and CDR2 is LQKENI in the germline V gene. CDR3 sequence reads: CASSPGQGTGSQETQYF. The CDR3 coding sequence is TGTGCCAGCTCACCGGGACAAGGGACAGGCTCACAAGAGACCCAGTACTTC.

The CDR3 is CASSLFPLSGISGANVLTF. The DNA of the CDR3 is TGTGCCAGCAGCTTATTTCCTCTATCGGGGATCTCTGGGGCCAACGTCCTGACTTTC. The V and J genes are TRBV7-3 and TRBJ2-6, with D maybe TRBD2 (5 bases). Between the trimmed V and J ends, which lost 2 bases and 0 bases, there was a span of 17 bases. There are 19 residues in the CDR3. The germline V gene encodes CDR1 SGHTA and CDR2 FQGTGA.

Only a few counts were recorded for this clonotype. The chain links TRBV4-3 to TRBJ2-7, with a tentative D call TRBD1 (6 bases). CDR3 length equals 17 residues. Germline V gene lookup returns CDR1 LGHNA and CDR2 YSLEER. V lost 1 base and J lost 2, with 18 bases in between. CDR3 in DNA: TGCGCCAGCAGCCAAGGAGCCGACCCCGGGACACCCTACGAGCAGTACTTC. Encoded protein: CASSQGADPGTPYEQYF.

This clonotype was counted only a few times. CDR3 loop: CASSQGRLASYNEQFF. As DNA, the CDR3 is TGCGCCAGCAGCCAAGGAAGGTTGGCTTCCTACAATGAGCAGTTCTTC. V is TRBV4-1 and J is TRBJ2-1, with D unresolved. The V and J ends lost 1 base and 1 base respectively, with 11 bases between them. The CDR3 extends over 16 amino acids. Germline V gene sequence: CDR1 MGHRA, CDR2 YSYEKL.